Listed below are T cell receptor beta chains from one sample, sequenced in a study of T cell repertoires in cytomegalovirus infection. TCRdb re-derived calls from the reads in MiXCR, one entry per CDR3 protein. The profile shows roughly 200,000 distinct CDR3 sequences, 8% to 10% of them singletons. Sequenced material: PBMCs. These receptors all come from a human donor in good health (CMV status not recorded). Some clones in this sample may be carry-over from other donors' samples. Both conserved end residues are part of each CDR3. Each record gives: D gene, clone size, J gene, V gene, CDR3 DNA, CDR3 protein. The D gene is left open where the match is weak. Some rows mark clone size as missing; the rest say once, few, many or name a class of expanded clone.

TRBD2 many TRBJ2-1 TRBV25-1 TGTGCCAGCATGAAACTAGCGGGAGCCTTCAATGAGCAGTTCTTC CASMKLAGAFNEQFF
TRBD2 many TRBJ2-3 TRBV27 TGTGCCAGCAGTTTACGCCGACTAGCCCGCACAGATACGCAGTATTTT CASSLRRLARTDTQYF
- few TRBJ1-2 TRBV20-1 TGCAGTGCTAGCCTCCCGGGGGCTAACTATGGCTACACCTTC CSASLPGANYGYTF
- - TRBJ2-1 TRBV28 TGTGCCACCACAGAGAACTCCTTCTACAATGAGCAGTTCTTC CATTENSFYNEQFF
- many TRBJ1-2 TRBV3-1 TGTGCCAGCAGCCAAATAGAAGTTGGCTACACCTTC CASSQIEVGYTF
- many TRBJ2-5 TRBV5-4 TGTGCCAGCAGCTTAGCACAGGGCATGGGTATTGAGACCCAGTACTTC CASSLAQGMGIETQYF
- - TRBJ1-5 TRBV29-1 TGCAGCGTTGGTTGCCCAGGGTGCAATCAGCCCCAGCATTTT CSVGCPGCNQPQHF
- - TRBJ2-1 TRBV5-6 TGTGCCAGCAGCTCGGTCTTGCCGGGAGCGGCTGAGCAGTTCTTC CASSSVLPGAAEQFF
- many TRBJ2-3 TRBV19 TGTGCCAGTAGTACTACAAGCGGGCACACAGATACGCAGTATTTT CASSTTSGHTDTQYF
- few TRBJ1-1 TRBV6-2/TRBV6-3 TGTGCCATTACCCGGGACCTGAACACTGAAGCTTTCTTT CAITRDLNTEAFF
- many TRBJ1-2 TRBV29-1 TGCAGCGTTGAAGCTCCCCTGGGGTATCGCTATGGCTACACCTTC CSVEAPLGYRYGYTF
- many TRBJ1-2 TRBV7-8 TGTGCCAGCAGCTCGTCAGGGCACGGGAACTATGGCTACACCTTC CASSSSGHGNYGYTF
TRBD2 - TRBJ2-3 TRBV7-8 TGTGCCAGCAGCAATCCCCGGACTAGCGGGAGAATAGATACGCAGTATTTT CASSNPRTSGRIDTQYF
- many TRBJ2-2 TRBV7-2 TGTGCCAGCAGGAGGGGGGACGCGAACACCGGGGAGCTGTTTTTT CASRRGDANTGELFF
TRBD2 many TRBJ2-7 TRBV7-8 TGTGCCAGCAGCTTTTGGGTGAAAGGGACTAGCGGGAGCAACGAGCAGTACTTC CASSFWVKGTSGSNEQYF
- many TRBJ2-5 TRBV7-2 TGTGCCAGCAGCTTAGGCGGGGGCTTGGAGACCCAGTACTTC CASSLGGGLETQYF
- many TRBJ1-2 TRBV19 TGTGCCAGTAGTATAGATACCAGGGGAAAAGACGGCTACACCTTC CASSIDTRGKDGYTF
- many TRBJ1-1 TRBV10-1 TGCGCCAGCAGTGTTAGCAGGATGGGCACTGAAGCTTTCTTT CASSVSRMGTEAFF
TRBD2 many TRBJ2-1 TRBV7-8 TGTGCCAGCAGCTTTAGCGGGAGGGTGGGTGAGCAGTTCTTC CASSFSGRVGEQFF
- many TRBJ2-3 TRBV7-2 TGTGCCAGCAGCTTAGGGAGAAGTGATACGCAGTATTTT CASSLGRSDTQYF
- once TRBJ1-1 TRBV28 TGTGCCAGCAGTTTAATAGGTACGAACACTGAAGCTTTCTTT CASSLIGTNTEAFF
TRBD1 - TRBJ1-1 TRBV5-6 TGTGCCAGCAGCTGGGGGACAGAGAACACTGAAGCTTTCTTT CASSWGTENTEAFF
- few TRBJ2-3 TRBV6-2/TRBV6-3 TGTGCCAGCAGTAGGAGAAGCTCTCCGGATACGCAGTATTTT CASSRRSSPDTQYF
- many TRBJ1-5 TRBV7-2 TGTGCCAGCAGCCCGGAGTGGGAGCAGCCCCAGCATTTT CASSPEWEQPQHF
- few TRBJ1-4 TRBV29-1 TGCAGCGTCCAACCTACAACTAATGAAAAACTGTTTTTT CSVQPTTNEKLFF
- many TRBJ1-1 TRBV4-1 TGCGCCAGCAGCCAAAGGTTCGTCACCTCATCTATACCATTCAGGCTGCGGACTGAAGCTTTCTTT CASSQRFVTSSIPFRLRTEAFF
- many TRBJ1-1 TRBV7-9 TGTGCCAGCAGCCCTCCGGGACGGACGTTACCTGAAGCTTTCTTT CASSPPGRTLPEAFF
- many TRBJ1-1 TRBV2 TGTGCCAGCAGTGAAAGTATGAATGGAAAATTTGAAGCTTTCTTT CASSESMNGKFEAFF
- few TRBJ2-2 TRBV23-1 TGCGCCAGCAGAACCAGAGGGGGAAGAAGGACCGGGGAGCTGTTTTTT CASRTRGGRRTGELFF
- many TRBJ1-3 TRBV7-2 TGTGCCAGCAGCCCCTTTGGGTCTACCATATATTTT CASSPFGSTIYF
- few TRBJ1-2 TRBV11-2 TGTGCCAGCAGCTTAGATCCCGCGAGCCACTATGGCTACACCTTC CASSLDPASHYGYTF
- few TRBJ2-5 TRBV29-1 TGCAGCGTTTCAAAAAGCCAAGAGACCCAGTACTTC CSVSKSQETQYF
- many TRBJ1-6 TRBV7-2 TGTGCCAGCACCTCGGGGGTCCGCTATAATTCACCCCTCCACTTT CASTSGVRYNSPLHF
- - TRBJ2-7 TRBV9 TGTGCCAGCAGCGTGGCGGGACGGGACTACGAGCAGTACTTC CASSVAGRDYEQYF
TRBD2 - TRBJ2-3 TRBV29-1 TGCAGCGTTCGGACTAGCGGGAGTTGGTCAGATACGCAGTATTTT CSVRTSGSWSDTQYF
TRBD2 - TRBJ2-7 TRBV20-1 TGCAGTGCTATCGGGGGGAAGGTCTACGAGCAGTACTTC CSAIGGKVYEQYF
- few TRBJ2-7 TRBV30 TGTGCCTGGATGTCAGCGGACGAGCAGTACTTC CAWMSADEQYF
- - TRBJ1-1 TRBV7-4 TGTGCCAGCAGCAAGGACATGAACACTGAAGCTTTCTTT CASSKDMNTEAFF
- - TRBJ1-1 TRBV10-3 TGTGCCATCAAGTACAGGGTCGAGGTTGAAGCTTTCTTT CAIKYRVEVEAFF
- many TRBJ1-1 TRBV24-1 TGTGCCACCCAAACGGGTGGCGGAATGAACACTGAAGCTTTCTTT CATQTGGGMNTEAFF
TRBD2 many TRBJ2-3 TRBV28 TGTGCCAGCAGTTTACCCCTAGCGGGGGGTTTAGATACGCAGTATTTT CASSLPLAGGLDTQYF
TRBD1 - TRBJ1-5 TRBV20-1 TGCAGTGCCCTACGCCGGGACAGGGCTAGTCGCAATCAGCCCCAGCATTTT CSALRRDRASRNQPQHF
- many TRBJ1-4 TRBV28 TGTGCCACCAGAAACCCGAGGCCCAACCTGGGAAAACTGTTTTTT CATRNPRPNLGKLFF
TRBD2 once TRBJ2-7 TRBV5-1 TGCGCCAGCAGCTTGGAATGGGGGGGAAACGAGCAGTACTTC CASSLEWGGNEQYF
TRBD2 many TRBJ2-1 TRBV6-2/TRBV6-3 TGTGCCAGCAGTTACCCGTTCCCCCCGGGAGGCCTCTACAATGAGCAGTTCTTC CASSYPFPPGGLYNEQFF
- many TRBJ2-5 TRBV15 TGTGCCACCAGCAGAGATCCCCTGTGGCCCGTCCAAGAGACCCAGTACTTC CATSRDPLWPVQETQYF
TRBD1 many TRBJ1-6 TRBV7-2 TGTGCCAGCAGCTTGGACAGGGGCAATTCACCCCTCCACTTT CASSLDRGNSPLHF
- many TRBJ2-7 TRBV12-3/TRBV12-4 TGTGCCAGCAGTCCGAGTGGGTCCACCTACGAGCAGTACTTC CASSPSGSTYEQYF
TRBD1 many TRBJ1-2 TRBV28 TGTGCCAGCAGTTTACTGGGACAGGGGATAAACCCCCATGGCTACACCTTC CASSLLGQGINPHGYTF
- many TRBJ1-5 TRBV7-2 TGTGCCAGCAGCCTCCGGTGGGGGGGGCTGAGCAATCAGCCCCAGCATTTT CASSLRWGGLSNQPQHF
- many TRBJ1-5 TRBV12-3/TRBV12-4 TGTGCCAGCACCTTGGGTCAGGGCCTCAATCAGCCCCAGCATTTT CASTLGQGLNQPQHF
- many TRBJ2-1 TRBV6-2/TRBV6-3 TGTGCCAGCAGGACTATTATGAGCAATGAGCAGTTCTTC CASRTIMSNEQFF
- few TRBJ1-1 TRBV29-1 TGCAGCGTTGTGGGGGCAACTGAAGCTTTCTTT CSVVGATEAFF
- many TRBJ2-3 TRBV6-2/TRBV6-3 TGTGCCAGCAGTTTTGGGCAGGGCTTCACAGATACGCAGTATTTT CASSFGQGFTDTQYF
TRBD1 few TRBJ2-3 TRBV28 TGTGCCAGCAGTTTGGGGCCGACAGGGCATTCGGCAGATACGCAGTATTTT CASSLGPTGHSADTQYF
TRBD1 many TRBJ1-6 TRBV7-2 TGTGCCAGCAGCTTAGGTGGTAGGACAGGGAATTCACCCCTCCACTTT CASSLGGRTGNSPLHF
- many TRBJ1-4 TRBV11-2 TGTGCCAGCAGCTTAGTCAGTCGGGACGTGAGAAAACTGTTTTTT CASSLVSRDVRKLFF
TRBD2 many TRBJ2-5 TRBV25-1 TGTGCCAGCAGTCATACTTCCGGGACTAGCGGGAGCGGTGTAGAGACCCAGTACTTC CASSHTSGTSGSGVETQYF
- many TRBJ1-1 TRBV6-2/TRBV6-3 TGTGCCAGCAATGACCCCATGAACACTGAAGCTTTCTTT CASNDPMNTEAFF
TRBD1 - TRBJ2-7 TRBV28 TGTGCCAGCAATGAACAGGGGGGACTCTACGAGCAGTACTTC CASNEQGGLYEQYF